These 22 T cell receptor beta chains were sequenced from one sample in a study of shared clonotypes between healthy human individuals. Repertoires were generated with immunoSEQ multiplex PCR, while TCRdb's copy carries only in-frame clones and drops some. Found here are about 2.4 million clones, more than 85% of them singletons; the top ten hold more than 0.35%. The sample was naive CD4+ T cells from PBMCs. The subset is: CD45RA+ positively selected. Receptor source: a man between 18 and 35 years old in good health. Some clones in this sample may be carry-over from other donors' samples.

CDR3 sequence: CASSMGGRSSDTEAFF. CDR3 nucleotide sequence: TGTGCCAGTAGTATGGGGGGGCGCTCTTCGGACACTGAAGCTTTCTTT. The rearrangement uses TRBV19 and TRBJ1-1; D is possibly TRBD1 (6 bases). CDR1 is LNHDA, CDR2 SQIVND, per germline (reference sequence). This CDR3 comprises 16 residues. V dropped 3 bases and J dropped 3 bases, with 17 bases sitting between them.

This chain uses TRBV28 with TRBJ2-5, with D perhaps given as TRBD1 or TRBD2 (5 bases each). Germline-derived CDR1 and CDR2 are MDHEN and SYDVKM. The CDR3 contains 13 residues. The germline V and J ends were trimmed by 3 bases and 7 bases, with 12 bases remaining between them. CDR3 in amino acids: CASSLWQRGTQYF. The DNA for the CDR3 is TGTGCCAGCAGTTTGTGGCAGAGGGGGACCCAGTACTTC. Filled out from reference TRBV28 and TRBJ2-5, the complete variable domain reads DVKVTQSSRYLVKRTGEKVFLECVQDMDHENMFWYRQDPGLGLRLIYFSYDVKMKEKGDIPEGYSVSREKKERFSLILESASTNQTSMYLCASSLWQRGTQYFGPGTRLLVL.

This rearrangement joins TRBV5-1 to TRBJ2-2, with D hard to call. Germline lookup yields CDR1 SGHRS and CDR2 YFSETQ. V lost 4 bases and J lost 6, with 10 bases in between. There are 13 residues in the CDR3. CDR3 nucleotide sequence: TGCGCCAGCAGCCAAAGTTCGTCCGGGGAGCTGTTTTTT. Amino acids: CASSQSSSGELFF.

The chain uses TRBV7-9 and TRBJ2-1; TRBD1 aligns across 9 bases. The germline V gene encodes CDR1 SEHNR and CDR2 FQNEAQ (reference sequence). The V gene end was trimmed by 2 bases and the J gene end by 5 bases; junction bases not matched to a gene: 4. The CDR3 contains 15 residues. This CDR3 is CASSLRDRDHNEQFF. In DNA, the CDR3 is TGTGCCAGCAGCTTAAGGGACAGGGATCACAATGAGCAGTTCTTC.

This chain links TRBV10-1 with TRBJ2-3; 13 bases are shared with TRBD2. The germline V gene encodes CDR1 WNHNN and CDR2 SYGVQD (reference sequence). This CDR3 spans 17 amino acids. The V gene end was trimmed by 8 bases and the J gene end by 4 bases; junction bases not matched to a gene: 12. CDR3: CASPRLAGGPKADTQYF. In nucleotides, the CDR3 is TGCGCCAGCCCAAGACTAGCGGGAGGTCCCAAGGCAGATACGCAGTATTTT.

The J gene is TRBJ2-3, the V gene TRBV28, with D possibly being TRBD1 or TRBD2 (6 bases each). Deletions cut 7 bases from V and 7 bases from J, with 24 bases between. Per germline, CDR1 MDHEN and CDR2 SYDVKM. The CDR3 covers 16 residues. The CDR3 here is CASTPGGARGHHTQYF. CDR3 sequence (DNA): TGTGCCAGCACCCCCGGAGGAGCGCGGGGACACCATACGCAGTATTTT.

The chain carries TRBV10-3 and TRBJ2-7, with no clear D. The germline CDR1 and CDR2 sequences are ENHRY and SYGVKD. The CDR3 contains 18 residues. Between the trimmed V and J ends, which lost 0 bases and 2 bases, there was a span of 20 bases. The CDR3 DNA sequence: TGTGCCATCAGTGAGTCGATTGTTCGCTCCCAACGCACCTACGAGCAGTACTTC. The encoded protein is CAISESIVRSQRTYEQYF.

The CDR3, as DNA: TGTGCCAGTAAATACCTGGGGACAACGAACACTGAAGCTTTCTTT. Its translation is CASKYLGTTNTEAFF. The chain is built from TRBV28 and TRBJ1-1; possible D gene TRBD1, 6 bases. The CDR3 is 15 residues long. V lost 9 bases and J lost 1, with 18 bases in between. Germline lookup yields CDR1 MDHEN and CDR2 SYDVKM.

The CDR3 sequence is CASKVKGGAYGYTF. In nucleotides, the CDR3 is TGTGCCAGTAAAGTAAAGGGGGGGGCCTATGGCTACACCTTC. This chain links TRBV19 with TRBJ1-2; possible D gene TRBD1, 6 bases. Trimming left V 7 bases short and J 4 bases short, with 16 bases between. The CDR3 extends over 14 amino acids. CDR1 is LNHDA and CDR2 is SQIVND in the germline V gene (reference sequence). The entire variable domain, with the rest obtained from reference TRBV19 and TRBJ1-2, is as follows: DGGITQSPKYLFRKEGQNVTLSCEQNLNHDAMYWYRQDPGQGLRLIYYSQIVNDFQKGDIAEGYSVSREKKESFPLTVTSAQKNPTAFYLCASKVKGGAYGYTFGSGTRLTVV.

The chain joins TRBV28 to TRBJ1-2, with D tentatively TRBD1 (6 bases). The V end lost 5 bases, the J end lost 10 bases, and 14 bases lay between the germline ends. Germline V gene lookup returns CDR1 MDHEN and CDR2 SYDVKM. The CDR3 loop spans 12 amino acids. CDR3 DNA sequence: TGTGCCAGCAGTCCGGGGGCTTTGGTCTACACCTTC. Translating gives CASSPGALVYTF.

The chain carries TRBV6-5 and TRBJ1-1; no reliable D call. V was pared by 4 bases and J by 5 bases, with 14 bases between. Germline V CDR1 and CDR2: MNHEY, SVGAGI. There are 14 residues in the CDR3. In DNA form, the CDR3 reads TGTGCCAGCAGTTCATCGCTATTTGGGACTGAAGCTTTCTTT. Translating it yields CASSSSLFGTEAFF.

In nucleotides, the CDR3 is TGTGCCAGCAGCTTAGGGACAGACGAGCAGTACTTC. Translating gives CASSLGTDEQYF. The chain joins TRBV11-3 to TRBJ2-7; the D gene is possibly TRBD1 (6 bases). This CDR3 has 12 residues. The ends were cut back, 1 base at V and 5 bases at J, with 6 bases in the middle. Germline values: CDR1 SGHNT, CDR2 YENEEA.

The gene calls are TRBV5-3 and TRBJ2-4; 8 bases align to TRBD2. TRBV5-3 is flagged as an ORF with uncertain function. The CDR3 runs to 15 residues. V shed 3 bases, J shed 7 bases, and the junction held 9 bases outside the gene matches. The CDR3 region has the DNA TGTGCCAGAAGCTGGGAAGGGACTAGTGGCAACATTCAGTACTTC. Residues: CARSWEGTSGNIQYF.

The chain carries TRBV7-2 and TRBJ1-2; D may be TRBD1 (6 bases). The CDR3 is 15 amino acids. The V and J ends lost 1 base and 3 bases respectively, with 12 bases between them. Germline V gene data show CDR1 as SGHTA and CDR2 as FQGNSA. The CDR3 nucleotides are TGTGCCAGCAGCTTAGGTCAGGGGATCGACTATGGCTACACCTTC. Protein sequence: CASSLGQGIDYGYTF.

This clone was counted once. Other DNA sequences in this sample translate to the same CDR3. This chain connects TRBV30 to TRBJ1-2, with unresolved D. This CDR3 has 11 amino acids. From germline, CDR1 is GTSNPN and CDR2 SVGIG (reference sequence). The V end lost 0 bases, the J end lost 5 bases, and 4 bases lay between the germline ends. CDR3 residues: CAWSVGYGYTF. CDR3 coding DNA: TGTGCCTGGAGTGTGGGGTATGGCTACACCTTC.

This chain links TRBV27 with TRBJ2-7; 8 bases agree with TRBD1. Germline assignment: CDR1 MNHEY and CDR2 SMNVEV (reference sequence). This CDR3 comprises 14 residues. V dropped 3 bases and J dropped 7; count of bases not matched to a gene: 8. This CDR3 is CASSFWTGFGEQYF. The DNA of the CDR3 is TGTGCCAGCAGTTTCTGGACAGGGTTCGGAGAGCAGTACTTC.

The gene calls are TRBV5-4 and TRBJ1-2; 7 bases line up with TRBD1. The V and J ends lost 3 bases and 4 bases, in that order; junction bases with no gene match: 6. The CDR3 length is 14 residues. CDR1 and CDR2 (germline): SGHNT, YYREEE (reference sequence). CDR3 amino acids: CASSSGQVSYGYTF. CDR3 nucleotides: TGTGCCAGCAGCTCCGGACAGGTATCCTATGGCTACACCTTC.

The chain carries TRBV28 and TRBJ2-7; 8 positions agree with TRBD2. There are 14 residues in the CDR3. CDR1 is MDHEN and CDR2 is SYDVKM in the germline V gene. J gave up 6 bases and V 7 bases, and 11 bases lay outside the gene matches. The CDR3 reads CASMGGTRGSEQYF. CDR3 bases: TGTGCCAGCATGGGGGGGACTAGAGGTTCCGAGCAGTACTTC.

A single count supports this clone. V gene TRBV19 combines with J gene TRBJ2-5, with 9 bases fitting TRBD1. CDR1 LNHDA and CDR2 SQIVND come from the germline V gene (reference sequence). CDR3 length equals 14 residues. Germline trimming cut 4 bases from V and 4 bases from J; bases unmatched to any gene: 4. DNA for the CDR3: TGTGCCAGTAGTAAGACAGGGGGGCGAGAGACCCAGTACTTC. Translating gives CASSKTGGRETQYF.

This clone was seen a few times. This chain links TRBV7-2 with TRBJ1-1, with D possibly TRBD1 on 5 matching bases. The CDR3 totals 14 residues. Germline CDR1 and CDR2: SGHTA and FQGNSA. Trimming cost V 5 bases and J 3 bases, with 13 bases left between them. CDR3 DNA: TGTGCCAGCAGCGTCGGGACGTTTTACACTGAAGCTTTCTTT. Protein sequence: CASSVGTFYTEAFF.

Points on this clone: The sample has other DNA sequences that encode this CDR3 too. The gene calls are TRBV5-1 and TRBJ1-1; D gene ambiguous. With 0 bases removed from V and 0 bases from J, the gap between germline ends came to 6 bases. CDR1 SGHRS and CDR2 YFSETQ come from the germline V gene. The CDR3 is 14 residues long. CDR3 DNA: TGCGCCAGCAGCTTGGGGGTAATGAACACTGAAGCTTTCTTT. It is translated as CASSLGVMNTEAFF.

This clone occurred once. The V and J genes are TRBV9 and TRBJ1-1; no reliable D call. The V gene lost 1 base and the J gene lost 5 bases, with 9 bases spanning the gap. Looked up from germline, CDR1 is SGDLS and CDR2 is YYNGEE. The CDR3 consists of 13 residues. The CDR3, as DNA: TGTGCCAGCAGCGTAAGGCAGGAAACTGAAGCTTTCTTT. This gives the protein CASSVRQETEAFF. Complete variable domain (other parts from reference TRBV9 and TRBJ1-1): DSGVTQTPKHLITATGQRVTLRCSPRSGDLSVYWYQQSLDQGLQFLIQYYNGEERAKGNILERFSAQQFPDLHSELNLSSLELGDSALYFCASSVRQETEAFFGQGTRLTVV.